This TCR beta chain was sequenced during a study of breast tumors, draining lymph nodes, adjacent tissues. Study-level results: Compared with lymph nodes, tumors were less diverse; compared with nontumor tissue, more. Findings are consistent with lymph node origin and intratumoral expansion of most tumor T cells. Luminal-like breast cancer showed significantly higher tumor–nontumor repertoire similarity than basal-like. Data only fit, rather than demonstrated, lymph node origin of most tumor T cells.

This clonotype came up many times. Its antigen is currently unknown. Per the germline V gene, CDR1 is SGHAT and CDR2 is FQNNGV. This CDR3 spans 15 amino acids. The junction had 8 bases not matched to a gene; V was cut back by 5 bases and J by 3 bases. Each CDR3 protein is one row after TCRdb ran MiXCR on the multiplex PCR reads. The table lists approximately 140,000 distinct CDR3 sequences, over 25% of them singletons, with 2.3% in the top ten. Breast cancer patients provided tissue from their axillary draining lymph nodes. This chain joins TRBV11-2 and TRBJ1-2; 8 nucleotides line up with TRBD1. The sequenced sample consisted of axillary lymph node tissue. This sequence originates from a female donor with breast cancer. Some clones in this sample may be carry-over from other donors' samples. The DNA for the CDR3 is TGTGCCAGCAGCAACACAGGGGGAGGCCACTATGGCTACACCTTC. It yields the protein CASSNTGGGHYGYTF.